The entry below describes one T cell receptor beta chain. The data are from a study of immune characterization of retroperitoneal liposarcoma. In TCRdb, the PCR reads were re-called with MiXCR into one record per CDR3 protein. Among 10,000 to 15,000 distinct CDR3 sequences listed, about 50% were seen once. With 2 bases removed from V and 9 bases from J, the gap between germline ends came to 14 bases. CDR1 is MNHEY, CDR2 SMNVEV, per germline (reference sequence). There are 14 residues in the CDR3. Sequencing used tumor tissue. This clonotype was obtained from a female donor with retroperitoneal liposarcoma. The rearrangement uses TRBV27 and TRBJ2-1; TRBD2 might be the D (6 bases). Here the CDR3 DNA reads TGTGCCAGCAGTTTAGACAGACTAGAACGTGAGCAGTTCTTC. Its protein product is CASSLDRLEREQFF.